Shown below are 7 T cell receptor beta chains from a single sample sequenced in a study of radiotherapy plus CTLA-4 blockade in lung cancer (dated by TCRdb to 2016 to 2018). The protocol used for the library was the immunoSEQ multiplex PCR assay. TCRdb took this table from immuneACCESS and kept in-frame rearrangements with V and J called. Such tables lack part of the clones; where checked against another copy, unresolved V genes explain under half of the gap, and the rest is unexplained. The sample data list about 73,000 clones, and around 87% of these were observed just once. Around 40% of the sample rests with the top ten. The sequences come from peripheral blood, collected from a patient treated with radiotherapy plus ipilimumab. The receptors come from a human donor with non-small cell lung cancer that progressed on radiotherapy plus ipilimumab.

The chain links TRBV28 to TRBJ1-2, with D maybe TRBD1 (6 bases). CDR3 size: 16 residues. The germline gives CDR1 MDHEN, CDR2 SYDVKM. Deletions cut 3 bases from V and 4 bases from J, with 18 bases between. Written as DNA, the CDR3 is TGTGCCAGCAGTTTTCCCTCGGTACAGGGAGGCTATGGCTACACCTTC. Its translation: CASSFPSVQGGYGYTF.

This sequence joins TRBV4-1 and TRBJ1-2, with D possibly matching TRBD1 (6 bases). In germline, CDR1 is MGHRA, CDR2 YSYEKL. The CDR3 runs 13 residues. The germline V and J ends were trimmed by 2 bases and 7 bases, with 11 bases remaining between them. The DNA of the CDR3 is TGCGCCAGCAGCCAAACAGGGCGTGCTGGCTACACCTTC. This sequence encodes CASSQTGRAGYTF.

This clone was counted many times. The chain links TRBV6-4 to TRBJ2-3, with 8 bases identical to TRBD2. The germline V gene has CDR1 MRHNA and CDR2 SNTAGT. The CDR3 runs to 16 residues. After removal of 2 bases from V and 2 bases from J, the junction contained 6 bases not matched to a gene. CDR3 nucleotide sequence: TGTGCCAGCAGTGACGGGGCGGGAGGAGCCACAGATACGCAGTATTTT. It translates to CASSDGAGGATDTQYF.

This clone is a singleton in its sample. The J gene is TRBJ2-7, the V gene TRBV6-6; TRBD1 aligns across 8 bases. Trimming cost V 4 bases and J 4 bases; bases outside gene matches: 6. The CDR3 spans 14 residues. CDR1 is MNHNY, CDR2 SVGAGI, per germline (reference sequence). CDR3 region: CASSSGQGSYEQYF. The CDR3 bases are TGTGCCAGCAGTTCAGGACAGGGCTCATACGAGCAGTACTTC.

The V gene is TRBV6-6, the J gene TRBJ1-2; D is uncertain. The CDR3 spans 16 residues. V was shortened by 1 base and J by 1 base, with 13 bases between the two germline ends. In germline, CDR1 is MNHNY, CDR2 SVGAGI (reference sequence). For the CDR3, the DNA is TGTGCCAGCAGTTACTGGACTCCGCATTTTAACTATGGCTACACCTTC. Translated: CASSYWTPHFNYGYTF.

J is TRBJ2-7 and V is TRBV27, with 8 bases that match TRBD1. Germline loops: CDR1 MNHEY, CDR2 SMNVEV (reference sequence). This CDR3 comprises 15 residues. Losses at the gene ends were 5 bases for V and 3 bases for J; bases not matched to a gene: 9. Here the CDR3 reads CASSPQTGASYEQYF. The CDR3 DNA follows: TGTGCCAGCAGTCCCCAGACAGGGGCTAGCTACGAGCAGTACTTC.

The J gene is TRBJ1-2, the V gene TRBV6-5, with D unresolved. Trimming stripped 3 bases from V and 3 bases from J, with 11 bases between. Germline V gives CDR1 MNHEY, CDR2 SVGAGI. CDR3 length equals 14 residues. CDR3 protein: CASSYLGRDYGYTF. The CDR3 DNA reads as TGTGCCAGCAGTTATCTGGGTCGGGACTATGGCTACACCTTC.